Presented here are 7 T cell receptor beta chains from one specimen sequenced in a study of cytomegalovirus exposure and HLA in healthy donors. 13 Jbeta primers and 60 Vbeta primers were used for the PCR. Sequencing used immunoSEQ multiplex PCR; TCRdb keeps in-frame clones, though not all of them. In the table there are under 150,000 clones, about 9.1% of which are singletons. The sample consisted of PBMCs. These receptor sequences come from a woman aged 35 to 49 in good health and CMV-seropositive.

The chain recombines TRBV11-2 with TRBJ1-2, with TRBD1 matching 9 bases. This CDR3 comprises 17 residues. V lost 0 bases to trimming and J lost 3 bases; unmatched junction nucleotides: 8. The germline CDR1 and CDR2 sequences are SGHAT and FQNNGV. As DNA, the CDR3 is TGTGCCAGCAGCTTAGATGCAGGACAGGGGCAGTACTATGGCTACACCTTC. Translating gives CASSLDAGQGQYYGYTF.

This chain's CDR3 is CASSERGTGGSPLHF. The CDR3 coding sequence is TGTGCCAGCAGTGAAAGGGGGACAGGGGGTTCACCCCTCCACTTT. The chain combines TRBV6-1 with TRBJ1-6, with 11 bases that match TRBD1. The CDR3 totals 15 residues. With V trimmed by 2 bases and J by 9 bases, 3 bases remained unmatched. Germline assignment: CDR1 MNHNS and CDR2 SASEGT.

This clone was counted a few times. For the CDR3, the DNA is TGTGCCAGCAGTACGGACAGCCTGGCCTCCTACGAGCAGTACTTC. Residues: CASSTDSLASYEQYF. V gene TRBV2 combines with J gene TRBJ2-7; possible D gene TRBD1, 6 bases. CDR1 is SNHLY and CDR2 is FYNNEI in the germline V gene. V lost 5 bases, J lost 0 bases, and 14 bases lay in between. The CDR3 length is 15 residues.

This clone was seen a handful of times. The chain employs TRBV9 and TRBJ1-1; D unresolved. Germline CDR1 SGDLS, CDR2 YYNGEE. Trimming shortened V by 0 bases and J by 3 bases, and 6 bases separated the two germline ends. The CDR3 sequence is 13 residues long. The CDR3: CASSVDSYTEAFF. DNA for the CDR3: TGTGCCAGCAGCGTAGATAGCTACACTGAAGCTTTCTTT.

The CDR3 reads CASSFLGETQYF. CDR3 bases: TGCGCCAGCAGCTTCCTCGGGGAGACCCAGTACTTC. V usage is TRBV5-1 and J usage is TRBJ2-5; D not resolved. The CDR3 loop spans 12 amino acids. Trimming cost V 2 bases and J 5 bases, with 7 bases left between them. In germline, CDR1 is SGHRS, CDR2 YFSETQ.

The chain uses TRBV4-2 and TRBJ2-2, with D maybe TRBD1 (5 bases). Looked up from germline, CDR1 is LGHNA and CDR2 is YNFKEQ. The V end lost 2 bases, the J end lost 3 bases, and 13 bases lay between the germline ends. The CDR3 has 16 residues. CDR3 in DNA: TGTGCCAGCAGCCAATTGACAGCAGAAGACACCGGGGAGCTGTTTTTT. It codes for CASSQLTAEDTGELFF.

This clone was seen only a few times. V and J are TRBV5-4 and TRBJ2-7, with no clear D. The CDR3 loop spans 14 amino acids. Germline V gene sequence: CDR1 SGHNT, CDR2 YYREEE (reference sequence). Trimming cost V 0 bases and J 2 bases, with 9 bases left between them. CDR3 region: CASSLDPVAYEQYF. As DNA, the CDR3 is TGTGCCAGCAGCTTGGATCCAGTGGCCTACGAGCAGTACTTC.